Reported below is one TCR beta chain. Its antigen is as yet unknown. The donors, aged roughly 6 to 95, were healthy Caucasians from Russia. The CDR3 consists of 17 residues. V was cut by 1 base and J by 4 bases, with 14 bases left in between. The germline V gene has CDR1 LGHNA and CDR2 YNFKEQ. Primers used in a second PCR of roughly 7 to 12 cycles were a sample-barcoded 5' primer and a J-beta primer mix. The template-switch adaptor was a 5' adaptor with 12 random nucleotides. It tagged each cDNA molecule. TCRdb itself ran the 5' RACE reads through MiXCR, one entry per CDR3 protein. The sample carries hundreds of thousands of distinct CDR3 sequences, roughly 60% recorded once. This sample was taken from a study of blood T cells in healthy people across ages. Whole-study results and caveats: Among long-lived donors, naive CD4+ cells were more numerous and diversity higher than in aged donors. Per-million-T-cell TCR beta diversity fell roughly linearly with age.

This TCR was sampled from a young man in good health. The chain joins TRBV4-2 to TRBJ1-6; D gene uncertain. The sequencing input was blood. The CDR3 sequence is CASSQGPGEQYNSPLHF. The DNA for the CDR3 is TGTGCCAGCAGCCAAGGCCCCGGGGAGCAGTATAATTCACCCCTCCACTTT.